The clone carrying this TCR beta chain was detected only a few times. Its target is not known. PCR amplification relied on 60 Vbeta primers (plus 13 Jbeta primers). This table comes from immunoSEQ multiplex PCR, and its TCRdb copy is limited to in-frame clones, with some not included. The sample holds about 250,000 clones, roughly 70% seen once. This sample stems from a study of cytomegalovirus exposure and HLA in healthy donors. Study overall: An earlier analysis identified 117 million unique TCR beta sequences in approximately 170 million T cells.

Germline CDR1 and CDR2: MDHEN and SYDVKM. The CDR3 is 16 residues long. Trimming removed 7 bases from V and 4 bases from J; junction bases left unmatched: 15. General study findings and limits: Previous analysis showed most TCR beta V segments were productive about 90% or about 30% of the time. Upon later analysis, HLA-associated TCR beta chains proved more clonally expanded than other, equally common chains. Among immune exposure information, only CMV serostatus was available.

This chain links TRBV28 with TRBJ2-7, with TRBD2 matching over 8 bases. The sequencing input was PBMCs. This sequence originates from a female donor in good health and CMV-seronegative. The DNA for the CDR3 is TGTGCCAGCACCATGGATAATAGCGGGAAAGGGTACGAGCAGTACTTC. It yields the protein CASTMDNSGKGYEQYF.